These 17 T cell receptor beta chains came from one sample sequenced in a study of cytomegalovirus exposure and HLA in healthy donors. The PCR employed 60 Vbeta primers together with 13 Jbeta primers. Only in-frame clones appear in the TCRdb table, and some are missing; sequencing was by immunoSEQ multiplex PCR. The sample has about 120,000 clones, approximately 69% seen once. Sequencing used PBMCs. The receptors come from a man aged 35-49 years in good health and CMV-seropositive.

The J gene is TRBJ1-2, the V gene TRBV20-1; D not resolved. There are 10 residues in the CDR3. Germline assignment: CDR1 DFQATT and CDR2 SNEGSKA (reference sequence). Deletions cut 5 bases from V and 6 bases from J, with 7 bases between. CDR3 sequence reads: CSAPADGYTF. CDR3 sequence (DNA): TGCAGTGCTCCTGCAGATGGCTACACCTTC.

This clone has only a few counts. This sequence joins TRBV18 and TRBJ2-3; no clear D. Germline CDR1 KGHSH, CDR2 LQKENI. The ends were cut back, 6 bases at V and 2 bases at J, with 12 bases in the middle. The CDR3 has 14 residues. This CDR3 is CASSPRRDTDTQYF. Here the CDR3 DNA reads TGTGCCAGCTCCCCCCGGAGAGACACAGATACGCAGTATTTT.

The sample holds a few counts of this clone. The chain carries TRBV7-6 and TRBJ2-1, with TRBD2 matching 10 bases. This CDR3 region has 15 residues. After removal of 3 bases from V and 8 bases from J, the junction contained 7 bases not matched to a gene. Germline V gene lookup returns CDR1 SGHVS and CDR2 FNYEAQ. CDR3 loop: CASSFHPSGSYEQFF. For the CDR3, the DNA is TGTGCCAGCAGCTTCCACCCTAGCGGGAGCTATGAGCAGTTCTTC.

The rearrangement links TRBV27 to TRBJ1-2, with TRBD1 matching 7 bases. The V gene end was trimmed by 3 bases and the J gene end by 8 bases; junction bases not matched to a gene: 3. There are 12 residues in the CDR3. Per germline, CDR1 MNHEY and CDR2 SMNVEV (reference sequence). CDR3 residues: CASSLDRIGYTF. CDR3 in DNA: TGTGCCAGCAGTTTGGACAGGATCGGCTACACCTTC.

This clone turned up a few times. The CDR3 DNA reads as TGTGCCAGCAGCTTAGAAGGCGGGGAGTATGGCTACACCTTC. Translating it yields CASSLEGGEYGYTF. This chain uses TRBV7-8 with TRBJ1-2; D is unclear. With 1 base removed from V and 5 bases from J, the gap between germline ends came to 11 bases. There are 14 residues in the CDR3. The germline CDR1 and CDR2 sequences are SGHVS and FQNEAQ.

This chain joins TRBV27 and TRBJ2-2; 9 bases agree with TRBD1. With 3 bases clipped from V and 0 bases from J, the junction kept 2 bases outside the gene matches. CDR3 size: 16 residues. Per germline, CDR1 MNHEY and CDR2 SMNVEV (reference sequence). CDR3 DNA sequence: TGTGCCAGCAGTTTGGGACAGGGTCCGAACACCGGGGAGCTGTTTTTT. Its translation is CASSLGQGPNTGELFF.

For this clone: Other DNA sequences in this specimen translate into the identical CDR3. The rearrangement links TRBV2 to TRBJ1-1; D is uncertain. The CDR3 covers 13 residues. Trimming removed 4 bases from V and 5 bases from J, with 11 bases in between. In germline, CDR1 is SNHLY, CDR2 FYNNEI. CDR3 bases: TGTGCCAGCAGTGGGGGAGACGGGACTGAAGCTTTCTTT. Translation gives CASSGGDGTEAFF.

The chain employs TRBV28 and TRBJ1-6, with D possibly matching TRBD1 (5 bases). Germline values: CDR1 MDHEN, CDR2 SYDVKM. The CDR3 sequence is 14 residues long. Deletions cut 10 bases from V and 9 bases from J, with 19 bases between. DNA of the CDR3: TGTGCCACCTATAGGGGCATCGTGGGTTCACCCCTCCACTTT. The encoded protein is CATYRGIVGSPLHF. Variable domain in full (rest from reference TRBV28 and TRBJ1-6): DVKVTQSSRYLVKRTGEKVFLECVQDMDHENMFWYRQDPGLGLRLIYFSYDVKMKEKGDIPEGYSVSREKKERFSLILESASTNQTSMYLCATYRGIVGSPLHFGNGTRLTVT.

J is TRBJ1-1 and V is TRBV7-9, with 10 bases fitting TRBD1. This CDR3 is 17 amino acids long. V gave up 5 bases and J gave up 5 bases; unmatched junction bases: 14. Germline values: CDR1 SEHNR, CDR2 FQNEAQ (reference sequence). CDR3 protein: CASSRLGTGEIRTEAFF. The CDR3 DNA reads as TGTGCCAGCAGCCGCCTTGGGACAGGGGAGATTAGGACTGAAGCTTTCTTT.

V gene TRBV5-1 combines with J gene TRBJ1-1; 8 nucleotides agree with TRBD1. This CDR3 has 13 residues. Germline CDR1 reads SGHRS; CDR2 reads YFSETQ. V gave up 4 bases and J gave up 3 bases; unmatched junction bases: 2. As DNA, the CDR3 is TGCGCCAGCAGCCCGACAGGGGACACTGAAGCTTTCTTT. This translates into CASSPTGDTEAFF.

This clone has only a few counts. The chain uses TRBV5-1 and TRBJ2-2, with 8 bases aligning to TRBD1. This CDR3 comprises 15 residues. V lost 4 bases and J lost 6; bases outside the gene matches: 8. Looked up from germline, CDR1 is SGHRS and CDR2 is YFSETQ. For the CDR3, the DNA is TGCGCCAGCAGCGTACCACAGGGGGAAGCCGGGGAGCTGTTTTTT. It encodes CASSVPQGEAGELFF.

The chain recombines TRBV13 with TRBJ2-3; D remains ambiguous. Trimming removed 5 bases at V and 6 bases at J, with 9 bases between. There are 12 residues in the CDR3. The germline V gene has CDR1 PRHDT and CDR2 FYEKMQ (reference sequence). CDR3: CASSRVTDTQYF. In DNA, the CDR3 is TGTGCCAGCAGCCGCGTCACCGATACGCAGTATTTT.

The V call is TRBV6-5, the J call TRBJ2-1; 10 bases align to TRBD1. The CDR3 sequence is 15 residues long. Per the germline V gene, CDR1 is MNHEY and CDR2 is SVGAGI. The junction had 6 bases not matched to a gene; V was cut back by 2 bases and J by 8 bases. In DNA form, the CDR3 reads TGTGCCAGCAGTTACGGGACAGGGGCTGGGGATGAGCAGTTCTTC. As protein: CASSYGTGAGDEQFF.

To note about this clone: The identical CDR3 is also encoded by other nucleotide sequences in the sample. The gene calls are TRBV6-4 and TRBJ2-7, with 8 bases that match TRBD1. V gave up 6 bases and J gave up 3 bases; unmatched junction bases: 7. CDR1 is MRHNA and CDR2 is SNTAGT in the germline V gene. This CDR3 is 14 amino acids long. The CDR3 reads CASSAGTGSYEQYF. CDR3 coding DNA: TGTGCCAGCAGCGCCGGGACAGGCAGCTACGAGCAGTACTTC.

This clone has just a few counts. The genes are TRBV7-2 and TRBJ1-5; D is possibly TRBD1 (5 bases). Germline CDR1 is SGHTA and CDR2 is FQGNSA. With 5 bases removed from V and 3 bases from J, the gap between germline ends came to 14 bases. The CDR3 has 15 residues. CDR3 sequence reads: CASSQAGGSNQPQHF. The CDR3 bases are TGTGCCAGCAGCCAAGCGGGGGGTTCCAATCAGCCCCAGCATTTT.

The chain employs TRBV5-4 and TRBJ2-5; no clear D. V was trimmed by 0 bases and J by 2 bases, leaving 11 bases between them. The length of the CDR3 is 15 residues. Germline values: CDR1 SGHNT, CDR2 YYREEE (reference sequence). CDR3 DNA sequence: TGTGCCAGCAGCTTGGGGATACGGAGTCAAGAGACCCAGTACTTC. Protein product: CASSLGIRSQETQYF.

The CDR3: CASSPLGRESQPQHF. The CDR3 coding sequence is TGTGCCAGCAGTCCCCTGGGACGGGAGAGTCAGCCCCAGCATTTT. The rearrangement links TRBV28 to TRBJ1-5; D is possibly TRBD1 (5 bases). The germline V and J ends were trimmed by 5 bases and 6 bases, with 17 bases remaining between them. The length of the CDR3 is 15 residues. Germline V CDR1 and CDR2: MDHEN, SYDVKM.